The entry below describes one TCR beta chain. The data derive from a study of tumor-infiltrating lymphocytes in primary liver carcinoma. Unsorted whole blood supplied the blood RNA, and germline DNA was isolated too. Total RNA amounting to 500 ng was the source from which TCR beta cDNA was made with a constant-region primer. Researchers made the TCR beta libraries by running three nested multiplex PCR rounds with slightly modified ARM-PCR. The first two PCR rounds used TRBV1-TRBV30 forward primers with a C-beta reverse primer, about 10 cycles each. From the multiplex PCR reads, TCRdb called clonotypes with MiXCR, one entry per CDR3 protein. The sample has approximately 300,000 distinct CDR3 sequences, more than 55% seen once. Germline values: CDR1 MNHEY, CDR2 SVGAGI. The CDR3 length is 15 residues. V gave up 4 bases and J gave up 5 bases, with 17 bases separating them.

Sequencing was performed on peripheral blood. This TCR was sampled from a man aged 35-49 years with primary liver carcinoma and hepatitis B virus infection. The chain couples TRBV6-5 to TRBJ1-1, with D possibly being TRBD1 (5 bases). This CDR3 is CASSFPPGLVTEAFF. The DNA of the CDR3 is TGTGCCAGCAGTTTCCCTCCGGGACTGGTAACTGAAGCTTTCTTT.